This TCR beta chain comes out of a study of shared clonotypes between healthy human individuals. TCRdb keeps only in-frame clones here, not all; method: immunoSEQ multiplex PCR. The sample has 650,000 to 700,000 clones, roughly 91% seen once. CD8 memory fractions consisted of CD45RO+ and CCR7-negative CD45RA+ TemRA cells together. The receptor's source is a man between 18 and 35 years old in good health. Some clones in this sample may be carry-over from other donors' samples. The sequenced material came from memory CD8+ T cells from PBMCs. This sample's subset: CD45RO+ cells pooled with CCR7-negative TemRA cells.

The CDR3 sequence is CASSVEPGQINEKLFF. The CDR3 DNA reads as TGTGCCAGCAGCGTGGAGCCGGGACAGATAAATGAAAAACTGTTTTTT. The chain carries TRBV9 and TRBJ1-4, with 7 bases fitting TRBD1. V lost 2 bases to trimming and J lost 5 bases; unmatched junction nucleotides: 9. The CDR3 length is 16 residues. Germline assignment: CDR1 SGDLS and CDR2 YYNGEE.